Listed below are T cell receptor beta chains from one sample, sequenced in a study of T cell repertoires in cytomegalovirus infection. Antigens for these TCRs are unknown. TCRdb redid the calling of the reads with MiXCR, one entry per CDR3 protein. Here the sample spans approximately 770,000 distinct CDR3 sequences, almost 30% being singletons. Sequences were derived from cultured CD8+ T cells from PBMCs, sampled from culture after CMV antigen stimulation. The source of these receptors is a human donor in good health (CMV status not recorded). Some clones in this sample may be carry-over from other donors' samples. Both conserved end residues are part of each CDR3. Fields, in order: V gene, clone size, J gene, D gene, CDR3 DNA, CDR3 protein. D genes are given only for firm matches. Size tells how often a clone was seen (once, few, many) or the class of an expanded clone, and some rows leave it out.

v_gene: TRBV11-2; abundance: NA; j_gene: TRBJ2-2; d_gene: TRBD1; CDR3nt: TGTGCCAGCAGCTTAGATCAAGACAGGGAGTGGGTAACCGGGGAGCTGTTTTTT; CDR3aa: CASSLDQDREWVTGELFF
v_gene: TRBV6-1; abundance: few; j_gene: TRBJ1-2; d_gene: NA; CDR3nt: TGTGCCAGCAGTGACCCCGGGGGGGGCGGATATGGCTACACCTTC; CDR3aa: CASSDPGGGGYGYTF
v_gene: TRBV10-3; abundance: NA; j_gene: TRBJ1-2; d_gene: NA; CDR3nt: TGTGCCATCAGTGCAGAGGAGACGAACTATGGCTACACCTTC; CDR3aa: CAISAEETNYGYTF
v_gene: TRBV6-1; abundance: few; j_gene: TRBJ2-5; d_gene: TRBD1; CDR3nt: TGTGCCAGCAGTGAAGCCTCGTACAGGGGACCAAGGGAAGAGACTCAGTACTTC; CDR3aa: CASSEASYRGPREETQYF
v_gene: TRBV25-1; abundance: NA; j_gene: TRBJ1-2; d_gene: NA; CDR3nt: TGTGCCAGCAGTGATGAGGTGGGATGGAGCGACGGCTACACCTTC; CDR3aa: CASSDEVGWSDGYTF
v_gene: TRBV2; abundance: NA; j_gene: TRBJ2-7; d_gene: NA; CDR3nt: TGTGCCAGCAGTCCTGATACCGCAGGGTCTTCTCCTTACGAGCAGTACTTC; CDR3aa: CASSPDTAGSSPYEQYF
v_gene: TRBV27; abundance: NA; j_gene: TRBJ1-5; d_gene: NA; CDR3nt: TGTGCCAGCAGTCCCCAACAGGGTAGCAATCAGCCCCAGCATTTT; CDR3aa: CASSPQQGSNQPQHF
v_gene: TRBV5-6; abundance: many; j_gene: TRBJ1-1; d_gene: NA; CDR3nt: TGTGCCAGCAACCTCATCGCCGGCTTGAACACTGAAGCTTTCTTT; CDR3aa: CASNLIAGLNTEAFF
v_gene: TRBV2; abundance: few; j_gene: TRBJ2-7; d_gene: NA; CDR3nt: TGTGCCAGCAGTGGTTCCCGGGCCAGCCCCTACGAGCAGTACTTC; CDR3aa: CASSGSRASPYEQYF
v_gene: TRBV6-2/TRBV6-3; abundance: once; j_gene: TRBJ2-2; d_gene: NA; CDR3nt: TGTGCCAGCAGTTACCGTCCCGACAAGCCCACCGGGGAGCTGTTTTTT; CDR3aa: CASSYRPDKPTGELFF
v_gene: TRBV18; abundance: many; j_gene: TRBJ2-5; d_gene: NA; CDR3nt: TGTGCCAGCTCACCACTCTACGATAACACCCAGAAGTTCCAAGAGACCCAGTACTTC; CDR3aa: CASSPLYDNTQKFQETQYF
v_gene: TRBV9; abundance: NA; j_gene: TRBJ1-5; d_gene: TRBD1; CDR3nt: TGTGCCAGCAGCGTAGAGGGACAGCTGTATCAGCCCCAGCATTTT; CDR3aa: CASSVEGQLYQPQHF
v_gene: TRBV19; abundance: NA; j_gene: TRBJ1-4; d_gene: NA; CDR3nt: TGTGCCAGTAGTAGACGAGTGGAACGCAGAGCTAATGAAAAACTGTTTTTT; CDR3aa: CASSRRVERRANEKLFF
v_gene: TRBV7-2; abundance: many; j_gene: TRBJ2-5; d_gene: TRBD2; CDR3nt: TGTGCCAGCAGCCCGACGGGGGGGCCGGCGCAAGAGACCCAGTACTTC; CDR3aa: CASSPTGGPAQETQYF
v_gene: TRBV19; abundance: few; j_gene: TRBJ2-3; d_gene: NA; CDR3nt: TGTGCCAGTACTGATGGTGTAACAGATACGCAGTATTTT; CDR3aa: CASTDGVTDTQYF
v_gene: TRBV12-3/TRBV12-4; abundance: NA; j_gene: TRBJ2-5; d_gene: NA; CDR3nt: TGTGCCAGCAGTTGGCCCCATCAGTGGCAGGAAGAGACCCAGTACTTC; CDR3aa: CASSWPHQWQEETQYF
v_gene: TRBV28; abundance: few; j_gene: TRBJ2-1; d_gene: NA; CDR3nt: TGTGCCAGCATCCAAACAGGGAACTCTCGGGAGTTCTTC; CDR3aa: CASIQTGNSREFF
v_gene: TRBV24-1; abundance: NA; j_gene: TRBJ1-1; d_gene: NA; CDR3nt: TGTGCCACCAGTGCCTGGGGGGCAGGTCCGGGTGAAGCTTTCTTT; CDR3aa: CATSAWGAGPGEAFF
v_gene: TRBV7-6; abundance: NA; j_gene: TRBJ2-2; d_gene: TRBD1; CDR3nt: TGTGCCAGCAGCTTGGGGACAGGGAAGGCCGGGGAGCTGTTTTTT; CDR3aa: CASSLGTGKAGELFF
v_gene: TRBV12-5; abundance: NA; j_gene: TRBJ2-7; d_gene: NA; CDR3nt: TGTGCTAGTGGTTTCAGGGGTGACGAGCAGTACTTC; CDR3aa: CASGFRGDEQYF